One and the same sample provided the 16 T cell receptor beta chains below, sequenced in a study of blood T cells in healthy people across ages. The authors ran a second PCR of roughly 6 to 12 cycles using a sample-barcoded 5' primer and a J-beta primer mix. Each CDR3 protein gets one entry after TCRdb re-called the 5' RACE reads with MiXCR. The sample includes about 1.6 million distinct CDR3 sequences, about 31% of them seen just once. The sample taken for sequencing was blood. These receptors came from a woman aged 25 to 39 in good health.

This clonotype was detected once. This rearrangement joins TRBV9 to TRBJ2-7; 10 nucleotides match TRBD2. Germline V gene sequence: CDR1 SGDLS, CDR2 YYNGEE. V lost 1 base and J lost 5; bases outside the gene matches: 3. The CDR3 has 14 amino acids. CDR3 in amino acids: CASSVSGGAHEQYF. CDR3 coding DNA: TGTGCCAGCAGCGTAAGCGGGGGGGCCCACGAGCAGTACTTC.

This clonotype was observed a few times. The J gene is TRBJ1-5, the V gene TRBV10-3; D gene uncertain. Trimming took 0 bases from V and 6 from J, leaving 3 bases between them. The germline gives CDR1 ENHRY, CDR2 SYGVKD. This CDR3 is built from 12 residues. Here the CDR3 reads CAISESSQPQHF. The CDR3 nucleotides are TGTGCCATCAGTGAGTCAAGTCAGCCCCAGCATTTT.

This clonotype was detected ten times or more. The chain couples TRBV7-3 to TRBJ2-3, with 10 positions matching TRBD1. V lost 5 bases, J lost 4 bases, and 9 bases stayed unmatched. Per germline, CDR1 SGHTA and CDR2 FQGTGA. The CDR3 is 16 residues long. The CDR3 bases are TGTGCCAGCAGCGCTAGGGACAGGGGAATTGCAGATACGCAGTATTTT. Its translation is CASSARDRGIADTQYF.

This clonotype was seen a few times. J is TRBJ2-3 and V is TRBV3-1, with TRBD1 identical over 9 bases. The J segment lost 3 bases and the V segment lost 3 bases, leaving 7 bases of the junction unmatched. The CDR3 is 16 amino acids. Germline V CDR1 and CDR2: LGHDT, YNNKEL (reference sequence). CDR3 in amino acids: CASSHHQGQGTDTQYF. CDR3 coding DNA: TGTGCCAGCAGCCACCACCAGGGACAGGGAACAGATACGCAGTATTTT.

The CDR3 is CASSQRTGRNSPLHF. The CDR3 region has the DNA TGTGCCAGCAGCCAGCGGACAGGGAGGAATTCACCCCTCCACTTT. This chain joins TRBV3-1 and TRBJ1-6; TRBD1 matches 8 bases. V gave up 3 bases and J gave up 7 bases; unmatched junction bases: 5. Germline CDR1 reads LGHDT; CDR2 reads YNNKEL (reference sequence). The CDR3 loop spans 15 amino acids.

This clonotype has at least ten counts. The chain employs TRBV29-1 and TRBJ2-7, with 7 nucleotides matching TRBD1. Per the germline V gene, CDR1 is SQVTM and CDR2 is ANQGSEA. The CDR3 runs to 14 residues. The V segment lost 3 bases and the J segment 0 bases; nucleotides outside the gene matches: 5. The CDR3 nucleotides read TGCAGCGTTGATCCGGACAGGAGCTCCTACGAGCAGTACTTC. Its protein is CSVDPDRSSYEQYF.

The gene calls are TRBV4-1 and TRBJ1-4; perhaps TRBD1 as D (6 bases). Trimming left V 6 bases short and J 3 bases short, with 20 bases between. The CDR3 length is 17 residues. Germline CDR1 and CDR2: MGHRA and YSYEKL. CDR3: CASSPLGQGIPNEKLFF. DNA of the CDR3: TGCGCCAGCAGTCCTTTAGGGCAGGGGATTCCTAATGAAAAACTGTTTTTT.

Regarding this clonotype: With only one base between it and a far larger clone, this is likely a read error. CDR3 nucleotide sequence: TGTGTCAGCAGCTCCCGCACAGATACGCAGTATTTT. Translated, it gives CVSSSRTDTQYF. This chain joins TRBV7-3 and TRBJ2-3; D is unclear. Germline CDR1 reads SGHTA; CDR2 reads FQGTGA. This CDR3 spans 12 amino acids. Together with reference TRBV7-3 and TRBJ2-3, the CDR3 gives the full variable domain: GAGVSQTPSNKVTEKGKYVELRCDPISGHTALYWYRQSLGQGPEFLIYFQGTGAADDSGLPNDRFFAVRPEGSVSTLKIQRTERGDSAVYLCVSSSRTDTQYFGPGTRLTVL.

This clonotype was counted only a few times. The chain links TRBV10-3 to TRBJ1-1; 9 bases agree with TRBD1. The J segment lost 1 base and the V segment lost 5 bases, leaving 2 bases of the junction unmatched. Per the germline V gene, CDR1 is ENHRY and CDR2 is SYGVKD. The CDR3 has 14 residues. This CDR3 is CAISSDRGNTEAFF. In DNA form, the CDR3 reads TGTGCCATCAGTTCGGACAGGGGGAACACTGAAGCTTTCTTT.

In this sample, this clonotype turned up many times. V gene TRBV14 combines with J gene TRBJ2-3, with D tentatively TRBD2 (6 bases). The CDR3 runs to 13 residues. Between the trimmed V and J ends, which lost 6 bases and 2 bases, there was a span of 9 bases. The germline gives CDR1 SGHDN, CDR2 FVKESK. This CDR3 is CASSRDSTDTQYF. The CDR3, as DNA: TGTGCCAGCAGTCGGGACTCCACAGATACGCAGTATTTT.

V usage is TRBV3-1 and J usage is TRBJ1-6; D not resolved. The CDR3 is made up of 18 amino acids. With 1 base removed from V and 9 bases from J, the gap between germline ends came to 22 bases. Germline V gene data show CDR1 as LGHDT and CDR2 as YNNKEL (reference sequence). CDR3 nucleotide sequence: TGTGCCAGCAGCCAAGGATTAATGATTGGATGGGGATCTTCACCCCTCCACTTT. Its protein is CASSQGLMIGWGSSPLHF. The whole variable domain, remainder taken from reference TRBV3-1 and TRBJ1-6, is DTAVSQTPKYLVTQMGNDKSIKCEQNLGHDTMYWYKQDSKKFLKIMFSYNNKELIINETVPNRFSPKSPDKAHLNLHINSLELGDSAVYFCASSQGLMIGWGSSPLHFGNGTRLTVT.

This clonotype was observed at least ten times. A junction end diverges from the germline sequence, so it may reflect a read error. The chain employs TRBV9 and TRBJ1-1; D gene unclear. The CDR3 has 14 residues. Germline V lookup: CDR1 SGDLS, CDR2 YYNGEE. The CDR3 nucleotides are TGCGCCAGCAGTGTGGACGGTATGAACACTGAAGCTTTCTTT. Translating gives CASSVDGMNTEAFF.

V is TRBV9 and J is TRBJ2-1; 10 bases fit TRBD2. CDR3 length equals 16 residues. Trimming removed 5 bases from V and 1 base from J; junction bases left unmatched: 6. Looked up from germline, CDR1 is SGDLS and CDR2 is YYNGEE. The CDR3 protein is CASRVPGLASYNEQFF. In DNA, the CDR3 is TGTGCCAGCAGAGTACCGGGACTAGCGTCCTACAATGAGCAGTTCTTC.

In DNA form, the CDR3 reads TGTGCCAGCAGATACACGGGACAGGGGGCTTCCTACGAGCAGTACTTC. This gives the protein CASRYTGQGASYEQYF. The J gene is TRBJ2-7, the V gene TRBV12-3 or TRBV12-4; TRBD1 matches at 12 bases. CDR3 length: 16 amino acids. With 6 bases clipped from V and 1 base from J, the junction kept 7 bases outside the gene matches.

There are a few counts of this clonotype. The chain couples TRBV5-1 to TRBJ2-3; 11 positions agree with TRBD2. V dropped 3 bases and J dropped 6; count of bases not matched to a gene: 12. Germline loops: CDR1 SGHRS, CDR2 YFSETQ. The CDR3 is 17 residues long. In nucleotides, the CDR3 is TGCGCCAGCAGCTCCCACCAGCTAGCGGGAGGTATGGATACGCAGTATTTT. This codes for CASSSHQLAGGMDTQYF.

This clonotype was seen a few times. The V gene is TRBV14, the J gene TRBJ2-5, with TRBD2 as a possible D gene (6 bases). V was trimmed by 1 base and J by 6 bases, leaving 12 bases between them. Germline assignment: CDR1 SGHDN and CDR2 FVKESK. The length of the CDR3 is 14 residues. CDR3: CASSQVGGIQTQYF. The CDR3 coding sequence is TGTGCCAGCAGCCAAGTTGGGGGGATTCAGACCCAGTACTTC.